This entry lists 15 T cell receptor beta chains sequenced from one sample in a study of T-cell reconstitution after alpha-beta-depleted transplantation in children. Library preparation (for TCRbeta) was performed with unique molecular identifiers. TCRdb reprocessed the PCR reads via MiXCR and lists one record per CDR3 protein. This sample has about 540,000 distinct CDR3 sequences, with about 18% found just once. Here the sequenced sample was PBMCs from the stem cell graft donor, taken from the stem cell graft. The receptors were sampled from a human donor who donated a stem cell graft to a child with acute lymphoblastic leukemia.

This clonotype was counted only a few times. This chain joins TRBV15 and TRBJ1-3, with unresolved D. The CDR3 covers 16 residues. Trimming took 0 bases from V and 6 from J, leaving 15 bases between them. From germline, CDR1 is LNHNV and CDR2 YYDKDF (reference sequence). The CDR3 loop reads CATSRDLSYSPNTIYF. The CDR3 DNA reads as TGTGCCACCAGCAGAGATTTATCGTACTCCCCAAACACCATATATTTT.

J is TRBJ1-4 and V is TRBV7-9; D possibly corresponds to TRBD1 (6 bases). CDR1 SEHNR and CDR2 FQNEAQ come from the germline V gene (reference sequence). Between the trimmed V and J ends, which lost 2 bases and 3 bases, there was a span of 13 bases. This CDR3 spans 16 amino acids. The DNA for the CDR3 is TGTGCCAGCAGCTTAACAGGGACGGCGGCTAATGAAAAACTGTTTTTT. Its protein product is CASSLTGTAANEKLFF.

In its sample, this clonotype was seen many times. The chain links TRBV5-1 to TRBJ1-2; D is unresolved. The V gene lost 0 bases and the J gene lost 2 bases, with 5 bases spanning the gap. Germline CDR1 is SGHRS and CDR2 is YFSETQ. CDR3 length: 13 amino acids. The CDR3, as DNA: TGCGCCAGCAGCTTGGACAGCAACTATGGCTACACCTTC. It codes for CASSLDSNYGYTF. Full variable domain (remainder filled in from reference TRBV5-1 and TRBJ1-2): KAGVTQTPRYLIKTRGQQVTLSCSPISGHRSVSWYQQTPGQGLQFLFEYFSETQRNKGNFPGRFSGRQFSNSRSEMNVSTLELGDSALYLCASSLDSNYGYTFGSGTRLTVV.

This rearrangement joins TRBV5-1 to TRBJ1-6; maybe TRBD1 (5 bases). V lost 0 bases and J lost 7, with 8 bases in between. The CDR3 covers 14 residues. Germline loops: CDR1 SGHRS, CDR2 YFSETQ. CDR3 DNA: TGCGCCAGCAGCTTGGATCAGGGAAATTCACCCCTCCACTTT. As protein: CASSLDQGNSPLHF.

The table lists this clonotype with a few counts. This chain uses TRBV5-1 with TRBJ1-3, with D perhaps matching TRBD1 (6 bases). Germline V gives CDR1 SGHRS, CDR2 YFSETQ. Trimming removed 4 bases from V and 0 bases from J, with 11 bases in between. The CDR3 runs to 15 residues. This CDR3 is CASSLQGHSGNTIYF. CDR3 coding DNA: TGCGCCAGCAGCCTTCAGGGGCACTCTGGAAACACCATATATTTT.

This clonotype appeared a few times. J is TRBJ1-2 and V is TRBV20-1; the match to TRBD1 covers 9 bases. The CDR3 totals 14 residues. Germline trimming cut 4 bases from V and 8 bases from J; bases unmatched to any gene: 11. In germline, CDR1 is DFQATT, CDR2 SNEGSKA (reference sequence). The DNA of the CDR3 is TGCAGTGCTACGAACCGGGACAGGGTTACCGGCTACACCTTC. Amino acids: CSATNRDRVTGYTF.

The table lists this clonotype with many counts. The chain links TRBV4-1 to TRBJ2-7; 11 nucleotides line up with TRBD2. The CDR3 contains 16 residues. Losses at the gene ends were 5 bases for V and 6 bases for J; bases not matched to a gene: 12. Germline lookup yields CDR1 MGHRA and CDR2 YSYEKL. The CDR3 reads CASSSTALLAGGEQYF. DNA of the CDR3: TGCGCCAGCAGCTCTACGGCCCTCCTAGCGGGAGGCGAGCAGTACTTC.

This clonotype has just a few counts. The CDR3 spells CASSTPSGRGETQYF. In nucleotides, the CDR3 is TGCGCCAGCAGCACCCCTAGCGGCCGGGGAGAGACCCAGTACTTC. This sequence joins TRBV5-1 and TRBJ2-5; 7 bases fit TRBD2. CDR1 and CDR2 (germline): SGHRS, YFSETQ. The CDR3 is 15 amino acids. Trimming removed 4 bases from V and 4 bases from J; junction bases left unmatched: 10.

The chain carries TRBV9 and TRBJ1-1, with 7 bases matching TRBD1. This CDR3 is built from 13 residues. Germline V gives CDR1 SGDLS, CDR2 YYNGEE. Trimming removed 4 bases from V and 11 bases from J; junction bases left unmatched: 11. CDR3 coding DNA: TGTGCCAGCAGCCCACAGACAGGGTTGAATGCTTTCTTT. Translated: CASSPQTGLNAFF.

This clonotype was counted only a few times. This chain connects TRBV12-3 or TRBV12-4 to TRBJ2-5; D possibly uses TRBD1 or TRBD2 (5 bases each). Trimming shortened V by 5 bases and J by 9 bases, and 19 bases separated the two germline ends. The CDR3 sequence is 14 residues long. CDR3 sequence reads: CASSLAGTAVAQYF. In nucleotides, the CDR3 is TGTGCCAGCAGTCTCGCCGGGACGGCCGTGGCCCAGTACTTC.

This clonotype appeared many times. The V call is TRBV4-1, the J call TRBJ2-4; 8 nucleotides match TRBD1. The CDR3 covers 17 residues. CDR1 is MGHRA and CDR2 is YSYEKL in the germline V gene. After removal of 3 bases from V and 1 base from J, the junction contained 8 bases not matched to a gene. The chain's CDR3 is CASSQPTGGRAKNIQYF. The CDR3 nucleotides read TGCGCCAGCAGCCAGCCCACAGGGGGGCGCGCCAAAAACATTCAGTACTTC.

In this sample, this clonotype turned up a few times. The chain recombines TRBV7-3 with TRBJ2-1, with D unclear. The ends were cut back, 1 base at V and 8 bases at J, with 12 bases in the middle. Looked up from germline, CDR1 is SGHTA and CDR2 is FQGTGA. This CDR3 contains 14 residues. The CDR3 nucleotides read TGTGCCAGCAGCTTAAGGCTAGGTGTCGATGAGCAGTTCTTC. Its protein is CASSLRLGVDEQFF.

This clonotype was seen at least ten times. CDR3 residues: CASSIVGGPYNEQFF. The CDR3 region has the DNA TGTGCCAGTAGTATAGTCGGGGGGCCCTACAATGAGCAGTTCTTC. The chain couples TRBV19 to TRBJ2-1; a possible D gene is TRBD2 (7 bases). Trimming pared 1 base from V and 2 bases from J, leaving 9 bases between. This CDR3 contains 15 residues. Looked up from germline, CDR1 is LNHDA and CDR2 is SQIVND (reference sequence).

This sequence joins TRBV20-1 and TRBJ1-1; D is uncertain. Germline V gene data show CDR1 as DFQATT and CDR2 as SNEGSKA (reference sequence). Trimming pared 3 bases from V and 3 bases from J, leaving 5 bases between. This CDR3 comprises 11 residues. As DNA, the CDR3 is TGCAGTGCTAGCGACTACACTGAAGCTTTCTTT. Encoded protein: CSASDYTEAFF.

This clonotype was counted only a few times. The chain recombines TRBV18 with TRBJ1-4; D call uncertain. CDR3 length equals 15 residues. Germline V gene lookup returns CDR1 KGHSH and CDR2 LQKENI. Between the trimmed V and J ends, which lost 2 bases and 0 bases, there was a span of 7 bases. CDR3 sequence (DNA): TGTGCCAGCTCACCAAGGGCAGCAACTAATGAAAAACTGTTTTTT. It specifies CASSPRAATNEKLFF.